This T cell receptor (beta chain) was found in a study of T cell repertoires in cytomegalovirus infection. Study-level information: The authors used CMV epitopes that were HLA-C-restricted (recently identified) and HLA-B-restricted (well studied). Indications of both CMV infection and matching HLA type were provided by public TCR beta signatures. Study findings and constraints: HLA-C-restricted CMV clonotypes gave the most frequent clonotype in two of eight donors.

TCRdb called the reads again in MiXCR, with one record for every CDR3 protein. The data show roughly 730,000 distinct CDR3 sequences, approximately 33% seen once. In the case of this clonotype: Its antigen is undetermined.

The germline gives CDR1 SGHDT, CDR2 YYEEEE. The CDR3 contains 15 residues. V dropped 6 bases and J dropped 5; count of bases not matched to a gene: 10. The chain employs TRBV5-6 and TRBJ1-1, with 10 bases fitting TRBD1. The sequence was obtained from a human donor in good health (CMV status not recorded). Some clones in this sample may be carry-over from other donors' samples. The material was cultured PBMCs, obtained from culture after CMV antigen stimulation. The CDR3 bases are TGTGCCAGCACCCGGGACAGGGGAGAGGGGACTGAAGCTTTCTTT. It specifies CASTRDRGEGTEAFF.